This TCR beta chain was identified during a study of blood T cells in healthy people across ages (dated by TCRdb to between 2015 and 2017). At the level of the whole study: In model experiments, roughly one uniquely barcoded TCR beta cDNA molecule per two T cells was captured by template switching. Using deep sequencing normalized with unique cDNA molecular identifiers, the study measured how TCR beta repertoire diversity changes with age. Four age groups were formed from the donors: young (average approximately 15 years), middle-aged (roughly 38), aged (62) and long-lived (roughly 88). To avoid experimental bias, donors of different ages were distributed randomly across sequencing lanes. The study analyzed two additional independent replicas of 1 million unique cDNA reads from the same blood draw for two donors, one aged 18 to 29 and one aged 80 or older. Here is what the overall study found, with its caveats: As age increased, observed TCR beta diversity per million T cells dropped in a roughly linear way, and a significant reduction was already evident by age about 40. The long-lived group showed more naive CD4+ T cells, fewer expanded clones and increased TCR diversity than the aged group, suggesting age selection. There was a strong correlation between observed TCR beta diversity and the percentage of naive T cells measured by flow cytometry. The CMV infection status of donors was not known, potentially confounding age-related changes in expanded clonotypes. Estimates of total diversity based on one million sequenced T cells were considered lower bounds and underestimates. Bulk unsorted PBMC profiling prevented conclusive comparison of naive and antigen-experienced compartments.

The library was generated by 5' RACE. TCRdb records Illumina HiSeq 2500 as the sequencer. The second PCR ran for roughly 7 to 12 cycles and used a J-beta primer mix along with a sample-barcoded 5' primer. Each TCR beta cDNA molecule received a unique molecular identifier from a template-switch 5' adaptor carrying 12 random nucleotides. Each sample yielded at least 2.5 million CDR3-containing paired-end reads. First-strand cDNA synthesis was performed from all RNA using the Mint cDNA synthesis kit, with priming by a TRBC-specific oligonucleotide. After uracil-DNA glycosylase treatment, a first 18-cycle PCR used universal primers M1SS and BC2_uni_R on all cDNA. Per the source publication's procedure: Normalization of each sample was performed by random selection of 1 million high-quality reads, each carrying a distinct molecular identifier. Instead of being binned into consensus sequences, reads that shared molecular identifiers were thrown out. CDR3 identification, clonotype clustering and error correction used MiTCR with a Q25 quality threshold and the strictest error-elimination algorithm. Lower-bound total TCR beta diversity was estimated with a nonparametric unseen species model using Euler transformation. TCRdb itself trimmed the public reads at Q25 with fastp, ran MiXCR and retained productive beta chains. A single entry per CDR3 protein holds the most common genes and DNA from its merged rows. TCRdb, not the authors, supplied the V and J calls. In all, the sample holds 1.5 million to 2 million distinct CDR3 sequences, and about 50% of those were seen once. The ten largest clones capture roughly 2% of the sample.

Systemically healthy Caucasian individuals from Russia, approximately 39 in total and aged roughly 6 to 100 years, were included as donors. Each donor gave approximately 9.3 milliliters of peripheral blood, collected into EDTA-treated Vacutainer tubes. Ficoll-Paque density-gradient centrifugation was used to isolate PBMCs, with at least 6 million obtained per sample. Trizol reagent was used to extract total RNA from the PBMCs, yielding at least 6 micrograms per sample. For every donor, flow cytometry on a PBMC aliquot measured the percentage of naive CD45RAhigh/CD27high T cells. The germline V and J ends show losses of 3 bases and 2 bases respectively, and no gene match explains 7 bases of the junction. According to the germline V gene, CDR1 reads KGHDR and CDR2 reads SFDVKD. The CDR3 sequence holds 16 residues, the cysteine and phenylalanine included. CDR3 DNA only is kept here, 48 bases in frame from base 1.

Remarks on this clonotype: Its antigen target is currently unknown. No base-level quality is on record; no much larger clone is a single base apart.

Recombination joined TRBV24-1 with TRBJ2-3; 7 bases in the middle match TRBD2. What was sequenced was blood. This TCR was recovered from a woman between 35 and 50 years old in good health. The nucleotide sequence is TGTGCCACCAGTGATCGCGGGGGTCCGAACACAGATACGCAGTATTTT. It translates to CATSDRGGPNTDTQYF.